The 18 T cell receptor beta chains below were found in one sample sequenced in a study of regulatory T cells in long-lasting Graves disease (dated by TCRdb to the early 2020s). Libraries were prepared through multiplex PCR. The data were produced on an Illumina HiSeq 4000. TCR beta libraries were built with iRepertoire HTBI primers and Arm-PCR amplification of CDR3 regions. TCRdb handled the public reads itself, with Q25 trimming in fastp and clone calling in MiXCR, and kept productive beta chains. Each CDR3 protein gets just one entry, which takes the most common genes and DNA from the rows behind it. For this sample there are about 660,000 distinct CDR3 sequences; 30% appear just once. The top ten constitute about two fifths of the sample. The time point label on this specimen signifies: persistent/refractory GD, antithyroid drugs over 5 years with positive TRAb. For both TCR sequencing and RNA sequencing, RNA was extracted from PBMCs in TRIzol.

The starting material was peripheral blood mononuclear cells (PBMCs), obtained when the disease was refractory, from a patient treated with antithyroid drugs. All receptors derive from a female donor with Graves disease.

The chain carries TRBV5-6 and TRBJ2-7; tentatively, D is TRBD1 (6 bases). CDR1 and CDR2 from the germline V gene are SGHDT and YYEEEE. CDR3 length equals 15 residues. The V and J ends lost 4 bases and 1 base respectively, with 15 bases between them. The CDR3 is CASSSWTEGSYEQYF. The CDR3 bases are TGTGCCAGCAGCAGTTGGACAGAGGGGTCCTACGAGCAGTACTTC. The whole variable domain, filled in from reference TRBV5-6 and TRBJ2-7, reads DAGVTQSPTHLIKTRGQQVTLRCSPKSGHDTVSWYQQALGQGPQFIFQYYEEEERQRGNFPDRFSGHQFPNYSSELNVNALLLGDSALYLCASSSWTEGSYEQYFGPGTRLTVT.

In its sample, this clonotype was seen a few times. The chain couples TRBV9 to TRBJ1-6; 12 positions agree with TRBD1. V was clipped by 3 bases and J by 9 bases; unmatched bases: 10. Germline CDR1 SGDLS, CDR2 YYNGEE. This CDR3 contains 17 residues. This chain's CDR3 is CASSGSRRDRGPSPLHF. CDR3 DNA sequence: TGTGCCAGCAGCGGATCGCGCCGGGACAGGGGGCCTTCACCCCTCCACTTT.

This CDR3 is CASSLARLAGEQYF. In nucleotides, the CDR3 is TGTGCCAGCAGTTTAGCCCGACTAGCAGGGGAGCAGTACTTC. The chain couples TRBV12-3 or TRBV12-4 to TRBJ2-7; TRBD2 aligns across 7 bases. This CDR3 has 14 residues. J gave up 7 bases and V 0 bases, and 6 bases lay outside the gene matches.

This clonotype was recorded a few times. The chain recombines TRBV20-1 with TRBJ1-1, with TRBD1 matching over 7 bases. CDR1 and CDR2 (germline): DFQATT, SNEGSKA (reference sequence). Losses at the gene ends were 5 bases for V and 6 bases for J; bases not matched to a gene: 12. The CDR3 has 14 residues. In DNA, the CDR3 is TGCAGTGCTGAAAAGACAGGGTCGGGGGCTGAAGCTTTCTTT. It translates to CSAEKTGSGAEAFF.

The V gene is TRBV7-3, the J gene TRBJ1-1, with TRBD1 matching over 7 bases. Germline V gene sequence: CDR1 SGHTA, CDR2 FQGTGA. The CDR3 totals 15 residues. Trimming removed 3 bases from V and 3 bases from J; junction bases left unmatched: 7. The DNA of the CDR3 is TGTGCCAGCAGCTTGTCTACAGGGGTTTACACTGAAGCTTTCTTT. This translates into CASSLSTGVYTEAFF.

There are many counts of this clonotype. This chain links TRBV2 with TRBJ1-6, with 8 positions matching TRBD1. The CDR3 runs to 14 residues. Losses at the gene ends were 4 bases for V and 8 bases for J; bases not matched to a gene: 4. In germline, CDR1 is SNHLY, CDR2 FYNNEI. CDR3: CASSVQGEDSPLHF. For the CDR3, the DNA is TGTGCCAGCAGTGTACAGGGGGAAGATTCACCCCTCCACTTT.

This clonotype was counted at least ten times. The chain couples TRBV12-3 or TRBV12-4 to TRBJ1-1; 8 bases are a match to TRBD1. The ends lost 6 bases at V and 0 bases at J; junction bases unmatched: 6. The CDR3 runs 15 residues. The CDR3 here is CASSDGTGVNTEAFF. CDR3 nucleotides: TGTGCCAGCAGCGATGGGACAGGAGTGAACACTGAAGCTTTCTTT.

The chain carries TRBV5-4 and TRBJ2-4, with TRBD2 matching 10 bases. The germline gives CDR1 SGHNT, CDR2 YYREEE (reference sequence). Unmatched junction bases numbered 7, after V lost 4 bases and J lost 6 bases. The CDR3 consists of 15 residues. In DNA form, the CDR3 reads TGTGCCAGCAGCGCCGATCTAGCGGGAGTAAACATTCAGTACTTC. It is translated as CASSADLAGVNIQYF.

The chain is built from TRBV18 and TRBJ1-5, with D unclear. The CDR3 length is 13 residues. CDR1 is KGHSH, CDR2 LQKENI, per germline. V was clipped by 3 bases and J by 5 bases, with 8 bases between them. The CDR3 is CASSPNMDQPQHF. CDR3 coding DNA: TGTGCCAGCTCACCTAACATGGATCAGCCCCAGCATTTT.

The rearrangement joins TRBV7-9 to TRBJ2-7; 7 bases align to TRBD1. The junction had 14 bases not matched to a gene; V was cut back by 8 bases and J by 1 base. The CDR3 is 16 amino acids. CDR1 is SEHNR, CDR2 FQNEAQ, per germline (reference sequence). For the CDR3, the DNA is TGTGCCAGCCGACCGAGAGACAGGGAGAGTTCCTACGAGCAGTACTTC. It translates to CASRPRDRESSYEQYF.

This chain links TRBV7-9 with TRBJ1-5; the match to TRBD1 covers 8 bases. This CDR3 comprises 13 residues. The trim removed 7 bases at V and 5 bases at J, leaving 4 bases unmatched. Germline V lookup: CDR1 SEHNR, CDR2 FQNEAQ (reference sequence). CDR3 protein: CASTKTGDQPQHF. The CDR3 nucleotides read TGTGCCAGCACCAAGACAGGGGATCAGCCCCAGCATTTT.

This clonotype has only a few counts. The chain joins TRBV20-1 to TRBJ1-6; D may be TRBD1 (5 bases). Looked up from germline, CDR1 is DFQATT and CDR2 is SNEGSKA (reference sequence). There are 13 residues in the CDR3. The ends were cut back, 6 bases at V and 10 bases at J, with 16 bases in the middle. The CDR3 reads CSALQGYGSPLHF. The DNA for the CDR3 is TGCAGTGCCCTTCAGGGTTACGGGTCACCCCTCCACTTT.

The CDR3: CAISGAGSPETQYF. The CDR3 DNA follows: TGTGCCATCAGTGGGGCAGGGTCCCCAGAGACCCAGTACTTC. This chain joins TRBV10-3 and TRBJ2-5; D is possibly TRBD1 (5 bases). Trimming took 4 bases from V and 4 from J, leaving 13 bases between them. The CDR3 covers 14 residues. The germline V gene has CDR1 ENHRY and CDR2 SYGVKD.

This clonotype was recorded a few times. V gene TRBV28 combines with J gene TRBJ1-5; D remains ambiguous. Trimming removed 3 bases at V and 4 bases at J, with 16 bases between. The CDR3 loop spans 16 amino acids. CDR1 and CDR2 from the germline V gene are MDHEN and SYDVKM. For the CDR3, the DNA is TGTGCCAGCAGTTTCGTTGAAGGCGCCGGTAATCAGCCCCAGCATTTT. Its translation: CASSFVEGAGNQPQHF.

About this clonotype: An end of the junction differs from the germline gene, which may be a read error. The chain employs TRBV11-2 and TRBJ2-7, with D tentatively TRBD2 (6 bases). CDR3 length: 16 amino acids. Germline CDR1 is SGHAT and CDR2 is FQNNGV. The CDR3 sequence is CASSQVAGTFSYEQYF. CDR3 nucleotide sequence: TGCGCCAGCAGCCAAGTTGCGGGGACTTTTTCCTACGAGCAGTACTTC.

This chain joins TRBV5-5 and TRBJ2-7, with 11 nucleotides matching TRBD2. Germline values: CDR1 SGHKS, CDR2 YYEKEE (reference sequence). V lost 1 base and J lost 7; bases outside the gene matches: 7. The CDR3 loop spans 15 amino acids. The CDR3 bases are TGTGCCAGCAGCTTGTTGACTAGCGGGACTGGAGAGCAGTACTTC. This codes for CASSLLTSGTGEQYF. The whole variable domain, remainder taken from reference TRBV5-5 and TRBJ2-7, is DAGVTQSPTHLIKTRGQQVTLRCSPISGHKSVSWYQQVLGQGPQFIFQYYEKEERGRGNFPDRFSARQFPNYSSELNVNALLLGDSALYLCASSLLTSGTGEQYFGPGTRLTVT.

The J gene is TRBJ1-1, the V gene TRBV19; possibly TRBD1 for D (5 bases). The V end lost 5 bases, the J end lost 0 bases, and 25 bases lay between the germline ends. Per germline, CDR1 LNHDA and CDR2 SQIVND (reference sequence). This CDR3 spans 19 amino acids. The CDR3 loop is CASSVRGPRASWLNTEAFF. CDR3 nucleotide sequence: TGTGCCAGTAGTGTTCGGGGACCGCGGGCGAGTTGGCTGAACACTGAAGCTTTCTTT.

This clonotype was picked up a small number of times. The chain carries TRBV9 and TRBJ1-6, with 7 bases aligning to TRBD1. CDR1 SGDLS and CDR2 YYNGEE come from the germline V gene. The ends lost 0 bases at V and 1 base at J; junction bases unmatched: 4. CDR3 length: 17 residues. The CDR3 is CASSVDRGPSYNSPLHF. The CDR3 bases are TGTGCCAGCAGCGTAGATAGGGGGCCGTCCTATAATTCACCCCTCCACTTT.